Shown below are 20 T cell receptor beta chains from a single sample sequenced in a study of neurological immune-mediated disorders (dated by TCRdb to 2018 to 2020). Libraries came from 5' RACE. The instrument given in TCRdb is Illumina HiSeq 2500. Starting from the raw public reads, TCRdb applied fastp trimming at Q25, assembled clones with MiXCR and retained in-frame beta chains. When rows share a CDR3 protein, they turn into one entry using the most common DNA and genes. In this sample the table shows approximately 50,000 distinct CDR3 sequences, 10% of which occur a single time. The top ten clonotypes cover about 5.2% of the sample. Sequences were obtained from PBMCs. These receptors originate from a man in his 70s with HTLV-1-associated myelopathy (HAM/TSP).

This clonotype was recorded at least ten times. CDR3: CASSLFDGNTEAFF. CDR3 nucleotide sequence: TGCGCCAGCAGCTTGTTCGACGGGAACACTGAAGCTTTCTTT. The V gene is TRBV5-1, the J gene TRBJ1-1; no clear D gene. The ends were cut back, 1 base at V and 1 base at J, with 8 bases in the middle. CDR1 and CDR2 from the germline V gene are SGHRS and YFSETQ. The length of the CDR3 is 14 residues. Based on the CDR3 plus reference TRBV5-1 and TRBJ1-1, the full variable domain is KAGVTQTPRYLIKTRGQQVTLSCSPISGHRSVSWYQQTPGQGLQFLFEYFSETQRNKGNFPGRFSGRQFSNSRSEMNVSTLELGDSALYLCASSLFDGNTEAFFGQGTRLTVV.

This clonotype came up many times. The CDR3 spells CSARTEISYNEQFF. The CDR3 DNA is TGCAGTGCTAGGACGGAGATCTCCTACAATGAGCAGTTCTTC. The chain combines TRBV20-1 with TRBJ2-1; no clear D. Trimming cost V 3 bases and J 0 bases, with 9 bases left between them. The germline CDR1 and CDR2 sequences are DFQATT and SNEGSKA (reference sequence). The CDR3 loop spans 14 amino acids.

This clonotype was counted ten times or more. The chain recombines TRBV5-1 with TRBJ2-1, with 9 bases identical to TRBD2. Unmatched junction bases numbered 2, after V lost 1 base and J lost 0 bases. From germline, CDR1 is SGHRS and CDR2 YFSETQ. CDR3 size: 16 residues. The CDR3 protein is CASSLRLAASYNEQFF. The CDR3 DNA sequence: TGCGCCAGCAGCTTGCGACTAGCGGCCTCCTACAATGAGCAGTTCTTC.

This clonotype came up many times. The rearrangement uses TRBV11-2 and TRBJ1-2; no reliable D call. Per germline, CDR1 SGHAT and CDR2 FQNNGV. The V end lost 0 bases, the J end lost 4 bases, and 9 bases lay between the germline ends. The CDR3 extends over 14 amino acids. DNA of the CDR3: TGTGCCAGCAGCTTAGATCTGCAGGCCTATGGCTACACCTTC. Translating gives CASSLDLQAYGYTF. Variable domain in full (rest from reference TRBV11-2 and TRBJ1-2): EAGVAQSPRYKIIEKRQSVAFWCNPISGHATLYWYQQILGQGPKLLIQFQNNGVVDDSQLPKDRFSAERLKGVDSTLKIQPAKLEDSAVYLCASSLDLQAYGYTFGSGTRLTVV.

This clonotype showed up many times. The rearrangement joins TRBV9 to TRBJ1-1; D not certain. V was pared by 1 base and J by 8 bases, with 12 bases between. The CDR3 runs 13 residues. CDR1 SGDLS and CDR2 YYNGEE come from the germline V gene. CDR3 nucleotide sequence: TGTGCCAGCAGCGTACAACCCCGAGCCGAAGCTTTCTTT. Protein sequence: CASSVQPRAEAFF.

This clonotype has a count of ten or more. The V gene is TRBV7-2, the J gene TRBJ1-2; possible D gene TRBD1, 6 bases. CDR3 size: 14 residues. V shed 1 base and J shed 4 bases, with 10 bases lying between them. Germline CDR1 SGHTA, CDR2 FQGNSA. CDR3 region: CASSLGNRAYGYTF. The CDR3, as DNA: TGTGCCAGCAGCTTAGGTAACAGGGCCTATGGCTACACCTTC.

This clonotype showed up many times. This chain links TRBV19 with TRBJ2-3, with TRBD2 matching 7 bases. The CDR3 consists of 13 residues. V gave up 7 bases and J gave up 5 bases; unmatched junction bases: 6. Per the germline V gene, CDR1 is LNHDA and CDR2 is SQIVND (reference sequence). The CDR3, as DNA: TGTGCCAGTACGGTGGGCGGGGGAGATACGCAGTATTTT. It specifies CASTVGGGDTQYF.

This clonotype has a count of ten or more. J is TRBJ2-6 and V is TRBV5-1; TRBD1 or TRBD2 may be the D gene (6 bases each). The ends were cut back, 0 bases at V and 4 bases at J, with 14 bases in the middle. Germline V lookup: CDR1 SGHRS, CDR2 YFSETQ. The CDR3 runs to 17 residues. This CDR3 reads CASSLAGGSRGANVLTF. The CDR3, as DNA: TGCGCCAGCAGCTTGGCCGGGGGCTCCCGAGGGGCCAACGTCCTGACTTTC. Full variable domain (outside the CDR3, taken from reference TRBV5-1 and TRBJ2-6): KAGVTQTPRYLIKTRGQQVTLSCSPISGHRSVSWYQQTPGQGLQFLFEYFSETQRNKGNFPGRFSGRQFSNSRSEMNVSTLELGDSALYLCASSLAGGSRGANVLTFGAGSRLTVL.

This clonotype was found many times. The chain has TRBV7-8 and TRBJ1-5, with D possibly TRBD1 on 5 matching bases. CDR3 size: 14 residues. The V end was cut by 5 bases, the J end by 0 bases, with 8 bases between. Germline loops: CDR1 SGHVS, CDR2 FQNEAQ. The CDR3 is CASSDSYSNQPQHF. As DNA, the CDR3 is TGTGCCAGCAGCGACAGCTATAGCAATCAGCCCCAGCATTTT.

This clonotype was seen many times. V gene TRBV2 combines with J gene TRBJ2-3; 7 bases match TRBD2. Germline CDR1 and CDR2: SNHLY and FYNNEI. The CDR3 totals 15 residues. V gave up 1 base and J gave up 5 bases; unmatched junction bases: 6. CDR3 sequence: CASSEGAGAGDTQYF. The CDR3 DNA sequence: TGTGCCAGCAGTGAAGGGGCGGGAGCGGGAGATACGCAGTATTTT.

This clonotype has ten or more counts. This chain uses TRBV7-8 with TRBJ2-2; D is unclear. The germline CDR1 and CDR2 sequences are SGHVS and FQNEAQ. The CDR3 contains 14 residues. Trimming took off 3 bases at V and 0 bases at J, with 5 bases between the two ends. CDR3 loop: CASSFGANTGELFF. The CDR3 DNA sequence: TGTGCCAGCAGCTTCGGCGCGAACACCGGGGAGCTGTTTTTT.

This clonotype has at least ten counts. The chain is built from TRBV4-2 and TRBJ2-1; D not certain. There are 18 residues in the CDR3. Trimming removed 0 bases at V and 10 bases at J, with 25 bases between. From germline, CDR1 is LGHNA and CDR2 YNFKEQ. CDR3 sequence reads: CASSQDLSSLPSNWEQFF. The CDR3 DNA reads TGTGCCAGCAGCCAAGATCTAAGCTCTTTACCCTCCAATTGGGAGCAGTTCTTC.

This clonotype was observed many times. J is TRBJ1-5 and V is TRBV12-3 or TRBV12-4; possible D gene TRBD1, 6 bases. The CDR3 consists of 14 residues. The V end was cut by 2 bases, the J end by 3 bases, with 8 bases between. CDR3 in amino acids: CASSLHRDNQPQHF. For the CDR3, the DNA is TGTGCCAGCAGTTTACACAGGGACAATCAGCCCCAGCATTTT.

This clonotype was observed at least ten times. The rearrangement uses TRBV12-3 or TRBV12-4 and TRBJ2-7; 7 nucleotides align to TRBD1. Losses at the gene ends were 6 bases for V and 3 bases for J; bases not matched to a gene: 11. This CDR3 has 15 amino acids. CDR3 protein: CASRSDRVGSYEQYF. The CDR3 region has the DNA TGTGCCAGCAGATCCGACAGGGTAGGAAGCTACGAGCAGTACTTC.

This clonotype was detected many times. The chain employs TRBV20-1 and TRBJ1-2; 9 bases fit TRBD1. V dropped 0 bases and J dropped 5; count of bases not matched to a gene: 7. This CDR3 has 15 amino acids. Germline V gene data show CDR1 as DFQATT and CDR2 as SNEGSKA (reference sequence). The CDR3 here is CSARDRGTGRYGYTF. In nucleotides, the CDR3 is TGCAGTGCTAGAGATCGGGGGACAGGGAGATATGGCTACACCTTC.

This clonotype was counted ten times or more. The rearrangement uses TRBV12-3 or TRBV12-4 and TRBJ2-7, with 7 bases fitting TRBD1. V shed 1 base, J shed 4 bases, and the junction held 7 bases outside the gene matches. The CDR3 consists of 15 residues. CDR3 coding DNA: TGTGCCAGCAGTTTAGACGGGACAGCCCTTTACGAGCAGTACTTC. Translating gives CASSLDGTALYEQYF.

This clonotype showed up many times. V usage is TRBV12-3 or TRBV12-4 and J usage is TRBJ2-2; 9 nucleotides agree with TRBD2. CDR3 length: 14 amino acids. The junction had 3 bases not matched to a gene; V was cut back by 8 bases and J by 2 bases. CDR3 nucleotide sequence: TGTGCCAGCCGACTAGCGGTTAACACCGGGGAGCTGTTTTTT. It specifies CASRLAVNTGELFF.

This clonotype was counted at least ten times. V gene TRBV7-3 combines with J gene TRBJ2-1, with unresolved D. CDR1 and CDR2 from the germline V gene are SGHTA and FQGTGA. The CDR3 length is 16 residues. The V gene lost 4 bases and the J gene lost 5 bases, with 18 bases spanning the gap. CDR3 coding DNA: TGTGCCAGCAGCTCTTTTGTAGGCACCGGGCACAATGAGCAGTTCTTC. This gives the protein CASSSFVGTGHNEQFF.

This clonotype was observed at least ten times. This rearrangement joins TRBV7-9 to TRBJ1-1; perhaps TRBD1 as D (6 bases). The V end was cut by 3 bases, the J end by 6 bases, with 17 bases between. The CDR3 consists of 15 residues. Per germline, CDR1 SEHNR and CDR2 FQNEAQ (reference sequence). The CDR3 reads CASSFLVGAKAEAFF. The CDR3 DNA reads TGTGCCAGCAGCTTCCTCGTGGGGGCAAAGGCTGAAGCTTTCTTT.

Many counts were recorded for this clonotype. The CDR3 nucleotides are TGTGCCAGCAGCCGGGGACTCCCTAAGACCGGGGAGCTGTTTTTT. Translation gives CASSRGLPKTGELFF. The rearrangement uses TRBV7-2 and TRBJ2-2, with a tentative D call TRBD2 (6 bases). Germline assignment: CDR1 SGHTA and CDR2 FQGNSA. CDR3 length: 15 amino acids. Trimming stripped 5 bases from V and 5 bases from J, with 15 bases between.